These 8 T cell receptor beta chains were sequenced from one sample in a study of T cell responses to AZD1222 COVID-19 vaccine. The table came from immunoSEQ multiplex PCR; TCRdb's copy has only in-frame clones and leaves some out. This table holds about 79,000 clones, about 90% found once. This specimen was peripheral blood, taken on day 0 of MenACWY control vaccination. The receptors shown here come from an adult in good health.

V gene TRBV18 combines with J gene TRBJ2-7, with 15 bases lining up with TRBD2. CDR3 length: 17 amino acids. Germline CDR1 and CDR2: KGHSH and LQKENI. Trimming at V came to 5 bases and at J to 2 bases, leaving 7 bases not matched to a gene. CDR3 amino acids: CASSSGLAGGSPYEQYF. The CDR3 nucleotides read TGTGCCAGCTCATCGGGACTAGCGGGGGGCTCCCCCTACGAGCAGTACTTC. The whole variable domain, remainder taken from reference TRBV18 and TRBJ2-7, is NAGVMQNPRHLVRRRGQEARLRCSPMKGHSHVYWYRQLPEEGLKFMVYLQKENIIDESGMPKERFSAEFPKEGPSILRIQQVVRGDSAAYFCASSSGLAGGSPYEQYFGPGTRLTVT.

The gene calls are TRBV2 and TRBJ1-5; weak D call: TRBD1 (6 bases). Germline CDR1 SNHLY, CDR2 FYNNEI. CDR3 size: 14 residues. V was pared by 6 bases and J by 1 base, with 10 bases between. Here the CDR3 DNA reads TGTGCCAGCAGCGCAGGGGCAAGCAATCAGCCCCAGCATTTT. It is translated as CASSAGASNQPQHF.

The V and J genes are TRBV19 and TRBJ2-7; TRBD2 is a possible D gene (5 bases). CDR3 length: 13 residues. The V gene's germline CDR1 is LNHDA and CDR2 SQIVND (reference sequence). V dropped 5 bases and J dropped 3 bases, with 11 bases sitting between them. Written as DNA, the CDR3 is TGTGCCAGTAGTTCAAGGACTGACTACGAGCAGTACTTC. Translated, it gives CASSSRTDYEQYF.

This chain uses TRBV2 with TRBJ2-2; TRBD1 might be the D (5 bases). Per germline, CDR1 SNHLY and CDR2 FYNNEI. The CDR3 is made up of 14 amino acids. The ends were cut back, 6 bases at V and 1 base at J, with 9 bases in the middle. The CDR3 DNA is TGTGCCAGCAGACAAACAGGGAACACCGGGGAGCTGTTTTTT. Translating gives CASRQTGNTGELFF.

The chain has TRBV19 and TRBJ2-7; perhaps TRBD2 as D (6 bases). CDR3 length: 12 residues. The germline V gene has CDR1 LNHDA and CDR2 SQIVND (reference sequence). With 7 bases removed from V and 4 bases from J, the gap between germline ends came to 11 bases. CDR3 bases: TGTGCCAGTATCGGGGGAGGATACGAGCAGTACTTC. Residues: CASIGGGYEQYF.

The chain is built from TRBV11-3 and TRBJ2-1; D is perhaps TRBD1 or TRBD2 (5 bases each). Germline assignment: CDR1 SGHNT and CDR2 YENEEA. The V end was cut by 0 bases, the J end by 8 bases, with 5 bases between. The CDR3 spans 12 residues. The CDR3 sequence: CASSLEGDEQFF. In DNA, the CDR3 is TGTGCCAGCAGCTTAGAGGGGGATGAGCAGTTCTTC. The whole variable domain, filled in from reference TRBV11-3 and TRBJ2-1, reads EAGVVQSPRYKIIEKKQPVAFWCNPISGHNTLYWYLQNLGQGPELLIRYENEEAVDDSQLPKDRFSAERLKGVDSTLKIQPAELGDSAVYLCASSLEGDEQFFGPGTRLTVL.

The CDR3 sequence is CASSQTSGRPEQYF. DNA for the CDR3: TGTGCCAGCAGTCAGACTAGCGGGAGACCCGAGCAGTACTTC. The V call is TRBV6-2 or TRBV6-3, the J call TRBJ2-7; 12 positions match TRBD2. This CDR3 region has 14 residues. In germline, CDR1 is MNHEY, CDR2 SVGEGT. V gave up 5 bases and J gave up 6 bases; unmatched junction bases: 5.

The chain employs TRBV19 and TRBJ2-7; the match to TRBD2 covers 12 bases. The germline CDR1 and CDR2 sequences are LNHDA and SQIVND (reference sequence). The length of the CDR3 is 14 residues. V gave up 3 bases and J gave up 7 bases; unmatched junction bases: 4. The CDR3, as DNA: TGTGCCAGTAGTATGCCCGGACTAGCGGGGGAGCAGTACTTC. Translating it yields CASSMPGLAGEQYF.